This T cell receptor (beta chain) was sequenced in a study of T cell repertoires in cytomegalovirus infection. For the study at large: Carrying CMV and the relevant HLA type showed in public TCR beta signatures.

MiXCR was run by TCRdb on the reads, yielding one entry per CDR3 protein. This table has some 600,000 distinct CDR3 sequences, 20% to 25% appearing once. As to this clonotype: Its antigen is as yet unknown.

The CDR3 has 13 amino acids. Germline CDR1 MNHNY, CDR2 SVGAGI (reference sequence). V shed 1 base and J shed 6 bases, with 9 bases lying between them. Study conclusions and caveats: Summed frequency of public TCR beta families distinguished CMV carriers with the relevant HLA. The response measured ex vivo was dominated by TCR beta clonotypes (HLA-C-restricted and CMV-specific).

This TCR was recovered from a human donor in good health (CMV status not recorded). Some clones in this sample may be carry-over from other donors' samples. The chain uses TRBV6-6 and TRBJ1-1, with no clear D. The sequencing input was CD8+ T cells from PBMCs. CDR3: CASSYWSRPEAFF. The CDR3 bases are TGTGCCAGCAGTTACTGGAGCCGGCCTGAAGCTTTCTTT.